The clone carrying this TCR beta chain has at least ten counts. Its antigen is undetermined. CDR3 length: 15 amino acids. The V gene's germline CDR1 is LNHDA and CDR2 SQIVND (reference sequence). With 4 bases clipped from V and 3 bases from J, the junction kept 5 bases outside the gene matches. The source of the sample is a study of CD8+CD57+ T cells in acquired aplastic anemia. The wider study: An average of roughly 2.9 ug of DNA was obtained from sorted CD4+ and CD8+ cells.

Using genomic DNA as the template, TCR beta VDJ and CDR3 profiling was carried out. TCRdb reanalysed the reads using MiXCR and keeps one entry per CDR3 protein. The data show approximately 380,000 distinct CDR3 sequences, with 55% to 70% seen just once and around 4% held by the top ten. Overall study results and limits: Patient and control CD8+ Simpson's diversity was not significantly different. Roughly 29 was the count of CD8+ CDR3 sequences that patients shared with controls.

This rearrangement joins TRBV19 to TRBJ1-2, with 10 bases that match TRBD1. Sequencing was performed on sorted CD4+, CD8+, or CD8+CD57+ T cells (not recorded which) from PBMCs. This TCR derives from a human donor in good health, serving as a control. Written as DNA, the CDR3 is TGTGCCAGTAGTAAAGACAGGGGGCGCGACTATGGCTACACCTTC. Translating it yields CASSKDRGRDYGYTF.